This is a list of T cell receptor beta chains from one sample in a study of somatic reversion in DOCK8 deficiency. One entry per CDR3 protein results from TCRdb running MiXCR on the multiplex PCR reads. The repertoire includes more than 1,100 distinct CDR3 sequences, approximately 17% of them detected once, and 65% to 80% sits in the top ten. The material sequenced was blood. The receptor source for this set is a human donor with DOCK8 deficiency. Both conserved end residues are part of each CDR3. D genes are given only for firm matches. Part of the rows lack a size; the others show once, few, many or a class for expanded clones.

clone_size: .; d_call: .; j_call: TRBJ2-7; v_call: TRBV6-1; cdr3_aa: CASSARGETGTKHEQYF; cdr3_nt: TGTGCCAGCAGTGCGAGGGGGGAGACAGGGACGAAACACGAGCAGTACTTC
clone_size: .; d_call: .; j_call: TRBJ1-5; v_call: TRBV20-1; cdr3_aa: CSATACRINRPQHF; cdr3_nt: TGCAGTGCTACAGCCTGTCGGATCAATCGGCCCCAGCATTTT
clone_size: few; d_call: .; j_call: TRBJ1-2; v_call: TRBV6-1; cdr3_aa: CASSEAPDYYGYTF; cdr3_nt: TGTGCCAGCAGTGAAGCTCCTGACTACTATGGCTACACCTTC
clone_size: few; d_call: .; j_call: TRBJ1-2; v_call: TRBV29-1; cdr3_aa: CSASEGNGYTF; cdr3_nt: TGCAGCGCCTCTGAGGGGAATGGCTACACCTTC
clone_size: medium-sized; d_call: TRBD1; j_call: TRBJ1-6; v_call: TRBV3-1; cdr3_aa: CASGRDSSSYNSPLHF; cdr3_nt: TGTGCCAGCGGTCGGGACAGTAGCTCCTATAATTCACCCCTCCACTTT
clone_size: medium-sized; d_call: .; j_call: TRBJ1-1; v_call: TRBV3-1; cdr3_aa: CASSHNTGNTEAFF; cdr3_nt: TGTGCCAGCAGCCACAACACAGGGAACACTGAAGCTTTCTTT
clone_size: medium-sized; d_call: TRBD1; j_call: TRBJ1-4; v_call: TRBV28; cdr3_aa: CASRTPTGGYEKLFF; cdr3_nt: TGTGCCAGCAGGACACCCACAGGGGGCTATGAAAAACTGTTTTTT
clone_size: medium-sized; d_call: TRBD1; j_call: TRBJ1-1; v_call: TRBV12-3/TRBV12-4; cdr3_aa: CASGPTWGQAENTEAFF; cdr3_nt: TGTGCCAGCGGCCCCACCTGGGGACAGGCTGAGAACACTGAAGCTTTCTTT
clone_size: .; d_call: TRBD1; j_call: TRBJ2-7; v_call: TRBV14; cdr3_aa: CASSRLGQNYEQYF; cdr3_nt: TGTGCCAGCAGCCGCCTGGGACAGAACTACGAGCAGTACTTC
clone_size: many; d_call: .; j_call: TRBJ1-2; v_call: TRBV7-9; cdr3_aa: CASSFCCTRGLTYGYTF; cdr3_nt: TGTGCCAGCAGCTTCTGCTGTACGCGGGGACTGACCTATGGCTACACCTTC
clone_size: many; d_call: TRBD1; j_call: TRBJ2-7; v_call: TRBV5-1; cdr3_aa: CASSYAGTAYYEQYF; cdr3_nt: TGCGCCAGCAGCTATGCCGGGACAGCTTACTACGAGCAGTACTTC
clone_size: .; d_call: TRBD2; j_call: TRBJ2-1; v_call: TRBV3-1; cdr3_aa: CASSQDSTSGDNQQFF; cdr3_nt: TGCGCCAGCAGCCAAGATTCGACTAGCGGCGACAATCAGCAGTTCTTC
clone_size: medium-sized; d_call: .; j_call: TRBJ1-5; v_call: TRBV19; cdr3_aa: CASTPRASNQPQHF; cdr3_nt: TGTGCCAGTACTCCGAGGGCGAGCAATCAGCCCCAGCATTTT
clone_size: .; d_call: .; j_call: TRBJ2-3; v_call: TRBV20-1; cdr3_aa: CSAGTRVEATDTQYF; cdr3_nt: TGCAGTGCGGGAACCAGGGTAGAGGCCACAGATACGCAGTATTTT
clone_size: .; d_call: .; j_call: TRBJ2-7; v_call: TRBV6-2/TRBV6-3; cdr3_aa: CASSYSWPFYEQYF; cdr3_nt: TGTGCCAGCAGTTACTCGTGGCCTTTCTACGAGCAGTACTTC
clone_size: medium-sized; d_call: .; j_call: TRBJ2-7; v_call: TRBV11-1; cdr3_aa: CASSISSGTHEQYF; cdr3_nt: TGTGCCAGCAGTATCTCGTCAGGTACCCACGAGCAGTACTTC
clone_size: once; d_call: .; j_call: TRBJ1-3; v_call: TRBV12-5; cdr3_aa: CASGFGDTRNTIYF; cdr3_nt: TGTGCTAGTGGTTTCGGGGACACCAGAAACACCATATATTTT
clone_size: medium-sized; d_call: .; j_call: TRBJ2-7; v_call: TRBV20-1; cdr3_aa: CSARTPYEQYF; cdr3_nt: TGCAGTGCTAGGACCCCCTACGAGCAGTACTTC
clone_size: many; d_call: .; j_call: TRBJ2-2; v_call: TRBV7-2; cdr3_aa: CASSLVTGELFF; cdr3_nt: TGTGCCAGCAGCTTAGTTACCGGGGAGCTGTTTTTT
clone_size: medium-sized; d_call: TRBD1; j_call: TRBJ2-7; v_call: TRBV11-1; cdr3_aa: CASRDRGSYEQYF; cdr3_nt: TGTGCCAGCAGAGACAGGGGTTCCTACGAGCAGTACTTC
clone_size: many; d_call: .; j_call: TRBJ1-2; v_call: TRBV6-1; cdr3_aa: CASNGGSQYGYTF; cdr3_nt: TGTGCCAGCAACGGGGGGTCTCAATATGGCTACACCTTC
clone_size: medium-sized; d_call: TRBD1; j_call: TRBJ1-1; v_call: TRBV6-2/TRBV6-3; cdr3_aa: CASSPNRGNTEAFF; cdr3_nt: TGTGCCAGCAGTCCCAACAGGGGGAACACTGAAGCTTTCTTT
clone_size: .; d_call: .; j_call: TRBJ1-6; v_call: TRBV2; cdr3_aa: CASSSTGGNSPLHF; cdr3_nt: TGTGCCAGCAGCTCGACAGGTGGGAATTCACCCCTCCACTTT
clone_size: many; d_call: .; j_call: TRBJ1-2; v_call: TRBV15; cdr3_aa: CATSRGQGIYGYTF; cdr3_nt: TGTGCCACCAGCAGAGGCCAAGGGATCTATGGCTACACCTTC
clone_size: .; d_call: .; j_call: TRBJ1-4; v_call: TRBV10-3; cdr3_aa: CAIGVEKPNEKLFF; cdr3_nt: TGTGCCATCGGTGTTGAGAAGCCTAATGAAAAACTGTTTTTT
clone_size: many; d_call: .; j_call: TRBJ1-3; v_call: TRBV12-3/TRBV12-4; cdr3_aa: CASVPGGNTIYF; cdr3_nt: TGTGCCAGCGTCCCGGGGGGAAACACCATATATTTT
clone_size: .; d_call: TRBD1; j_call: TRBJ1-3; v_call: TRBV24-1; cdr3_aa: CATGTGDTIYF; cdr3_nt: TGTGCCACCGGGACAGGGGACACCATATATTTT
clone_size: many; d_call: .; j_call: TRBJ2-7; v_call: TRBV4-1; cdr3_aa: CASSQEGVRRQPDSSSYEQYF; cdr3_nt: TGCGCCAGCAGCCAAGAAGGGGTTAGGAGACAGCCTGATTCGAGCTCCTACGAGCAGTACTTC
clone_size: many; d_call: .; j_call: TRBJ1-1; v_call: TRBV5-1; cdr3_aa: CASSYGRDTEAFF; cdr3_nt: TGCGCCAGCAGCTATGGGAGGGACACTGAAGCTTTCTTT
clone_size: few; d_call: .; j_call: TRBJ1-1; v_call: TRBV5-4; cdr3_aa: CASSFGWVNTEAFF; cdr3_nt: TGTGCCAGCAGCTTCGGGTGGGTGAACACTGAAGCTTTCTTT
clone_size: .; d_call: .; j_call: TRBJ1-3; v_call: TRBV5-1; cdr3_aa: CASSGSSGNTIYF; cdr3_nt: TGCGCCAGCAGCGGCAGCTCTGGAAACACCATATATTTT
clone_size: medium-sized; d_call: .; j_call: TRBJ2-7; v_call: TRBV20-1; cdr3_aa: CSARGPGSGYEQYF; cdr3_nt: TGCAGTGCTAGGGGGCCAGGGTCCGGTTACGAGCAGTACTTC